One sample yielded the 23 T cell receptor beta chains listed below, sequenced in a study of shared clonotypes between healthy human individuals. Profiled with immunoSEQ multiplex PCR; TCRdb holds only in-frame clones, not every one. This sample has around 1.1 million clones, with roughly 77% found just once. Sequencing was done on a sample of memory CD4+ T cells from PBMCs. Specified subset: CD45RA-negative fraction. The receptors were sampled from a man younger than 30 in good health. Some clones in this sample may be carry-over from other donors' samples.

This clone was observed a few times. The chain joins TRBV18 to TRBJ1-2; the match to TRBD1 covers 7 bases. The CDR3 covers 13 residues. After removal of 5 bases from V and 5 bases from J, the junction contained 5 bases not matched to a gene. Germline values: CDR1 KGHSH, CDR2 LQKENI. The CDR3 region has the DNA TGTGCCAGCTCAACTGGACAGGAGTATGGCTACACCTTC. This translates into CASSTGQEYGYTF.

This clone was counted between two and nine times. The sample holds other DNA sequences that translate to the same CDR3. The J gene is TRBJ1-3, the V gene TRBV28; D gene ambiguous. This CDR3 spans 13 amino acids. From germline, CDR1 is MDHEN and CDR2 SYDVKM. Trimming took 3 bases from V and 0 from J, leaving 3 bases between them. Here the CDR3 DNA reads TGTGCCAGCAGTTTGGTCTCTGGAAACACCATATATTTT. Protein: CASSLVSGNTIYF.

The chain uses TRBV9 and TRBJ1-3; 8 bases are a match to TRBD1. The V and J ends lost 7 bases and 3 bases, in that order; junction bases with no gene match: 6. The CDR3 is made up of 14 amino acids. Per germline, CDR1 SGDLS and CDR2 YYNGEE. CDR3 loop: CASGTGLRGNTIYF. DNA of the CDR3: TGTGCCAGCGGGACAGGCCTTCGTGGAAACACCATATATTTT.

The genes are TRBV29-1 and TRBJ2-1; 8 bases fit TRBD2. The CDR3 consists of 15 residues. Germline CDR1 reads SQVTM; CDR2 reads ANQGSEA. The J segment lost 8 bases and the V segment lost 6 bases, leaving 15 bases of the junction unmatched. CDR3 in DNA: TGCAGCGTGAGGGGCAGCGGGAGTAGCGGCGATGAGCAGTTCTTC. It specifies CSVRGSGSSGDEQFF.

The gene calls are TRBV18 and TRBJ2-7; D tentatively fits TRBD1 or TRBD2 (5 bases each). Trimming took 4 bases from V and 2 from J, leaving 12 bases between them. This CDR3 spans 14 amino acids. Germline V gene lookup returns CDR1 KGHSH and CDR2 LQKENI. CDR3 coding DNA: TGTGCCAGCTCACTAGGTGGGGACGCCTACGAGCAGTACTTC. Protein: CASSLGGDAYEQYF. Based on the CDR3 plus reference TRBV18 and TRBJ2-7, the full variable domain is NAGVMQNPRHLVRRRGQEARLRCSPMKGHSHVYWYRQLPEEGLKFMVYLQKENIIDESGMPKERFSAEFPKEGPSILRIQQVVRGDSAAYFCASSLGGDAYEQYFGPGTRLTVT.

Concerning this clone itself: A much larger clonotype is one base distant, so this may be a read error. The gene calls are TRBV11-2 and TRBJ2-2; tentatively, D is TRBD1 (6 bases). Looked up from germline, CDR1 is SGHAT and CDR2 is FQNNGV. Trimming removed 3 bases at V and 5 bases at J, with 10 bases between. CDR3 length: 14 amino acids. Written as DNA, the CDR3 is TGTGCCAGCAGCTTCTGCAGGGGTACCGGGGAGCTGTTTTTT. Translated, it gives CASSFCRGTGELFF. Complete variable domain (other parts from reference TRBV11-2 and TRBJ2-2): EAGVAQSPRYKIIEKRQSVAFWCNPISGHATLYWYQQILGQGPKLLIQFQNNGVVDDSQLPKDRFSAERLKGVDSTLKIQPAKLEDSAVYLCASSFCRGTGELFFGEGSRLTVL.

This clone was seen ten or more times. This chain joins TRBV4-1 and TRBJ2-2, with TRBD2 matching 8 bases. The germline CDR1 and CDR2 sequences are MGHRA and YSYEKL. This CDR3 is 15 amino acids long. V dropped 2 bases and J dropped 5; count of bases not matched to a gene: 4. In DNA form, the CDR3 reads TGCGCCAGCAGCCAACAGCTAGCGGGTACCGGGGAGCTGTTTTTT. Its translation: CASSQQLAGTGELFF.

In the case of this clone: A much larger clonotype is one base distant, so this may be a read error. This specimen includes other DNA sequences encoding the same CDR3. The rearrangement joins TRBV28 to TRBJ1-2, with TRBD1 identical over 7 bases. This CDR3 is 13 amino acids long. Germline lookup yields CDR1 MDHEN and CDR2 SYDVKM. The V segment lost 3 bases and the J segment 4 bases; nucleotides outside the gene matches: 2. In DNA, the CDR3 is TGTGCCAGCAGTTTGGGACAGATCTATGGCTACACCTTC. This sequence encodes CASSLGQIYGYTF.

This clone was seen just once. For the CDR3, the DNA is TGCGCCAGCAGTTTAGCTCCGGACGACTCCTACAATGAGCAGTTCTTC. It encodes CASSLAPDDSYNEQFF. The V gene is TRBV10-1, the J gene TRBJ2-1, with D unresolved. From germline, CDR1 is WNHNN and CDR2 SYGVQD (reference sequence). The CDR3 sequence is 16 residues long. The germline V and J ends were trimmed by 5 bases and 0 bases, with 14 bases remaining between them.

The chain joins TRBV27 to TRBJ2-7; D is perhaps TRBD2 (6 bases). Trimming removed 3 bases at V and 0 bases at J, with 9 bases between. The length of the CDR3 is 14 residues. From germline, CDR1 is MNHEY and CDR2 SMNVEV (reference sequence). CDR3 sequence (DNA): TGTGCCAGCAGTTTTAGCGGATACTCCTACGAGCAGTACTTC. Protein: CASSFSGYSYEQYF.

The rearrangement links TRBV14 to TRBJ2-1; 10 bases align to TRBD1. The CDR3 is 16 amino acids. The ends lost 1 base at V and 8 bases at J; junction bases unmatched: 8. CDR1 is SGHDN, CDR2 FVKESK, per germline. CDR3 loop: CASSQARDRGWDEQFF. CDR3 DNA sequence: TGTGCCAGCAGCCAAGCCAGGGACAGGGGCTGGGATGAGCAGTTCTTC.

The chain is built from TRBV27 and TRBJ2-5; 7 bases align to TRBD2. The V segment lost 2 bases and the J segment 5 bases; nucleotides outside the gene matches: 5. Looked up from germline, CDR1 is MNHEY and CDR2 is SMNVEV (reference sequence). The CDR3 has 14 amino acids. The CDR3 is CASSLAGERETQYF. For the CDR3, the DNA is TGTGCCAGCAGTTTAGCGGGAGAGAGGGAGACCCAGTACTTC.

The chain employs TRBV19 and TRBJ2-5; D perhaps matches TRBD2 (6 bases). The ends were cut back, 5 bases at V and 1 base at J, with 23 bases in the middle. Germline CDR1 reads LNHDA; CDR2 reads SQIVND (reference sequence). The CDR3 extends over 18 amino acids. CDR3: CASSPRWRAFNLQETQYF. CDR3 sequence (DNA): TGTGCCAGTAGTCCTCGTTGGAGGGCCTTCAATCTCCAAGAGACCCAGTACTTC.

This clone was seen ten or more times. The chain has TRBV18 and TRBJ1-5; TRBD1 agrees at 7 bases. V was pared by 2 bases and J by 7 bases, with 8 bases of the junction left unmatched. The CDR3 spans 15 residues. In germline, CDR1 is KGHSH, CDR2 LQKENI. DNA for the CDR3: TGTGCCAGCTCACCAGACAGGGTTTTAGGGCAGCCCCAGCATTTT. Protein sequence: CASSPDRVLGQPQHF.

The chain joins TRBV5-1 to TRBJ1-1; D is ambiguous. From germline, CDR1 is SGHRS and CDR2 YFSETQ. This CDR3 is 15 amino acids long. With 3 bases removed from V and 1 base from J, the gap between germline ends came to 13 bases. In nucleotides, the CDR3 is TGCGCCAGCAGCTACCGGCGCCCCGGGAACACTGAAGCTTTCTTT. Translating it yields CASSYRRPGNTEAFF. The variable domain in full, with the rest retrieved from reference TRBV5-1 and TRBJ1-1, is KAGVTQTPRYLIKTRGQQVTLSCSPISGHRSVSWYQQTPGQGLQFLFEYFSETQRNKGNFPGRFSGRQFSNSRSEMNVSTLELGDSALYLCASSYRRPGNTEAFFGQGTRLTVV.

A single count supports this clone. The CDR3 DNA sequence: TGTGCCAGCAGTGGTGGACAGGGGAGGTTTGGACAGTACTTC. As protein: CASSGGQGRFGQYF. V usage is TRBV6-1 and J usage is TRBJ2-7; the match to TRBD1 covers 9 bases. This CDR3 has 14 amino acids. Germline-derived CDR1 and CDR2 are MNHNS and SASEGT. V dropped 4 bases and J dropped 10; count of bases not matched to a gene: 11.

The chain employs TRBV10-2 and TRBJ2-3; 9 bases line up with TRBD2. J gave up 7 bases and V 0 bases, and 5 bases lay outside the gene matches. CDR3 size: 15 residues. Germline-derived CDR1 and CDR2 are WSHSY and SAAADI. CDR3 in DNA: TGCGCCAGCAGTGAGTCTAGCGGGAGATCATATACGCAGTATTTT. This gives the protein CASSESSGRSYTQYF.

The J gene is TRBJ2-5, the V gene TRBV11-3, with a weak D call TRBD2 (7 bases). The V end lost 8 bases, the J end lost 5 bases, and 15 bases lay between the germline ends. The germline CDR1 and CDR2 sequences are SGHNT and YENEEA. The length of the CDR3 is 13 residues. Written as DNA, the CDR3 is TGTGCCAGCGGGGGGGGCGCTGGGGAGACCCAGTACTTC. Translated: CASGGGAGETQYF.

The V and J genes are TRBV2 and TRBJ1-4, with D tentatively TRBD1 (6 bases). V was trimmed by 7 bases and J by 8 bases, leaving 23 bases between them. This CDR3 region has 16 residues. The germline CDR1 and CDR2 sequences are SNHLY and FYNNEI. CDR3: CASTINLGGDAEKLFF. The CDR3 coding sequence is TGTGCCAGCACCATAAACCTGGGGGGCGATGCGGAAAAACTGTTTTTT.

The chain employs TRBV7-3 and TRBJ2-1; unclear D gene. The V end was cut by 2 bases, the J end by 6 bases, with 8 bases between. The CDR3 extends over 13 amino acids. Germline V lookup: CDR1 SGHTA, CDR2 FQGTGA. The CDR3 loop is CASSLDRLNEQFF. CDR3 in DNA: TGTGCCAGCAGCTTAGATAGACTCAATGAGCAGTTCTTC.

The CDR3 reads CAISMTGDEETQYF. The DNA of the CDR3 is TGTGCCATCAGCATGACAGGGGACGAAGAGACCCAGTACTTC. The chain recombines TRBV10-3 with TRBJ2-5; 8 positions agree with TRBD1. The CDR3 has 14 amino acids. Germline assignment: CDR1 ENHRY and CDR2 SYGVKD. V shed 6 bases, J shed 3 bases, and the junction held 6 bases outside the gene matches.

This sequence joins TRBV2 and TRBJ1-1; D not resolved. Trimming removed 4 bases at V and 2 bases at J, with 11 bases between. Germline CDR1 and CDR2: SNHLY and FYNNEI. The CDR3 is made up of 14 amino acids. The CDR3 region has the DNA TGTGCCAGCAGTGCATACTTGGTAAACACTGAAGCTTTCTTT. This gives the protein CASSAYLVNTEAFF. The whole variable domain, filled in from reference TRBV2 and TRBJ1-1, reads EPEVTQTPSHQVTQMGQEVILRCVPISNHLYFYWYRQILGQKVEFLVSFYNNEISEKSEIFDDQFSVERPDGSNFTLKIRSTKLEDSAMYFCASSAYLVNTEAFFGQGTRLTVV.

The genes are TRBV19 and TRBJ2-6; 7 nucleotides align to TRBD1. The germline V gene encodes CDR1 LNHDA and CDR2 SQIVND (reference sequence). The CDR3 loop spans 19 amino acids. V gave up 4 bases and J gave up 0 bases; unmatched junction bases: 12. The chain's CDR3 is CASSTSRDSRASGANVLTF. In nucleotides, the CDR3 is TGTGCCAGTAGTACCTCCCGGGACAGCAGAGCCTCTGGGGCCAACGTCCTGACTTTC.